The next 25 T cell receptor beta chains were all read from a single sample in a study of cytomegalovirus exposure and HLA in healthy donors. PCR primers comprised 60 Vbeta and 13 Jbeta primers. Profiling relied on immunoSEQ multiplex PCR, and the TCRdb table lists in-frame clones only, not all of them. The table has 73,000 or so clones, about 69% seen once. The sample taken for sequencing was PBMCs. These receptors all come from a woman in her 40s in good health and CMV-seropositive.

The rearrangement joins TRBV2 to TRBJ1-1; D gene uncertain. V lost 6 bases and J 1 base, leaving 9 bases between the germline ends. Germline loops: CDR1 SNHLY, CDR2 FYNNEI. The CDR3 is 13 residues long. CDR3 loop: CASSSEENTEAFF. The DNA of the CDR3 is TGTGCCAGCAGCTCTGAGGAGAACACTGAAGCTTTCTTT. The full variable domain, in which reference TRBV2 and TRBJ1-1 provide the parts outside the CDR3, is EPEVTQTPSHQVTQMGQEVILRCVPISNHLYFYWYRQILGQKVEFLVSFYNNEISEKSEIFDDQFSVERPDGSNFTLKIRSTKLEDSAMYFCASSSEENTEAFFGQGTRLTVV.

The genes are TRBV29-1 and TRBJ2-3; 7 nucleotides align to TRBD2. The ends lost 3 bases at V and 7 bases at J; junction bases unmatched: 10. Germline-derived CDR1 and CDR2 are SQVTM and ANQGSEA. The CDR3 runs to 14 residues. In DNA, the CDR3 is TGCAGCGTTGAGTCAGCGGGACGGACTAATACGCAGTATTTT. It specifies CSVESAGRTNTQYF.

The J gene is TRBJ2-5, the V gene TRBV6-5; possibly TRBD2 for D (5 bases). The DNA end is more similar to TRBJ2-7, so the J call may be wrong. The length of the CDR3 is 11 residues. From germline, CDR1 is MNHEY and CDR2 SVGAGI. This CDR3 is CASRTSYEQYF. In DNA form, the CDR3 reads TGTGCCAGCCGGACTTCCTACGAGCAGTACTTC.

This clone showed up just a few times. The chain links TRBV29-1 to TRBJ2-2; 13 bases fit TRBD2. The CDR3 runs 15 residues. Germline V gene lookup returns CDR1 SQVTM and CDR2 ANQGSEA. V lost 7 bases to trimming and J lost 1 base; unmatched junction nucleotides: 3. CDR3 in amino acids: CSGGTSGVNTGELFF. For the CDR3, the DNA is TGCAGCGGTGGGACTAGCGGGGTGAACACCGGGGAGCTGTTTTTT.

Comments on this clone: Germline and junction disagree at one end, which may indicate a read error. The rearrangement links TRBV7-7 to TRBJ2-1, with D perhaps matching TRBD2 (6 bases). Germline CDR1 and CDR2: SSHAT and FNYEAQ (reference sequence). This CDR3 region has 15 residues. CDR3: CASSAAGLPYNEQFF. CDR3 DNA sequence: TGTGCTAGCAGCGCCGCGGGACTTCCCTACAATGAGCAGTTCTTC.

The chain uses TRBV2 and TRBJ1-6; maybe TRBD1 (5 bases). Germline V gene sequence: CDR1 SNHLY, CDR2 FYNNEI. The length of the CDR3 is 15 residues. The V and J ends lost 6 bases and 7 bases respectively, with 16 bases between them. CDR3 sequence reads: CASRPRQNGNSPLHF. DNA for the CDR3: TGTGCCAGCAGACCCAGACAGAACGGCAATTCACCCCTCCACTTT.

The CDR3 DNA sequence: TGCGCCAGCAGCCCCGGAAGGGGCACGGATGGCTACACCTTC. Encoded protein: CASSPGRGTDGYTF. This chain uses TRBV5-1 with TRBJ1-2; maybe TRBD1 (5 bases). CDR3 length: 14 residues. Germline lookup yields CDR1 SGHRS and CDR2 YFSETQ. V was clipped by 4 bases and J by 6 bases, with 16 bases between them.

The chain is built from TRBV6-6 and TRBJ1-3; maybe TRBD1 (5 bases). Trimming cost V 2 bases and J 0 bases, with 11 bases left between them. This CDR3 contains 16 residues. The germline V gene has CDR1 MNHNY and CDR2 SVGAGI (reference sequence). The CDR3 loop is CASSYTTEPSGNTIYF. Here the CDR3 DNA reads TGTGCCAGCAGTTACACGACAGAACCCTCTGGAAACACCATATATTTT.

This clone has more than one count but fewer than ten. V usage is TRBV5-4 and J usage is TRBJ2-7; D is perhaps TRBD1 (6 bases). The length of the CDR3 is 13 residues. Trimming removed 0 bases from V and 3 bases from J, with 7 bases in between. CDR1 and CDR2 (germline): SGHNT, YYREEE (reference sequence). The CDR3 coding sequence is TGTGCCAGCAGCTTGGCACAGGGCTACGAGCAGTACTTC. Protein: CASSLAQGYEQYF.

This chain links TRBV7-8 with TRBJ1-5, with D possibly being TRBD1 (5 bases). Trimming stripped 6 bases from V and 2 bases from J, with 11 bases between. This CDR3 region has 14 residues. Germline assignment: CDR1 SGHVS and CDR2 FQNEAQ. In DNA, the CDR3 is TGTGCCAGCAGACTCCAGGGCGGCAATCAGCCCCAGCATTTT. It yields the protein CASRLQGGNQPQHF. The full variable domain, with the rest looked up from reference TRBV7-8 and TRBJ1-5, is GAGVSQSPRYKVAKRGQDVALRCDPISGHVSLFWYQQALGQGPEFLTYFQNEAQLDKSGLPSDRFFAERPEGSVSTLKIQRTQQEDSAVYLCASRLQGGNQPQHFGDGTRLSIL.

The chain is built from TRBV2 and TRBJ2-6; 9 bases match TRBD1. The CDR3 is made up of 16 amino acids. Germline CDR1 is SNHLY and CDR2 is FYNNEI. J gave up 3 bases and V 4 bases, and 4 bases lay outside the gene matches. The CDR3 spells CASSADRGGGANVLTF. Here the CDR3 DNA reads TGTGCCAGCAGTGCGGACAGGGGAGGTGGGGCCAACGTCCTGACTTTC.

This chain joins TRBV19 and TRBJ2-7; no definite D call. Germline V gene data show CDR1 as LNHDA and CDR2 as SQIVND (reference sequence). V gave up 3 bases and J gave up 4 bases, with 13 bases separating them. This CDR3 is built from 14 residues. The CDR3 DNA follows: TGTGCCAGTAGTATTCTCGGCGGAACATACGAGCAGTACTTC. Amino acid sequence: CASSILGGTYEQYF. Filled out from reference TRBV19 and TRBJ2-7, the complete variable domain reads DGGITQSPKYLFRKEGQNVTLSCEQNLNHDAMYWYRQDPGQGLRLIYYSQIVNDFQKGDIAEGYSVSREKKESFPLTVTSAQKNPTAFYLCASSILGGTYEQYFGPGTRLTVT.

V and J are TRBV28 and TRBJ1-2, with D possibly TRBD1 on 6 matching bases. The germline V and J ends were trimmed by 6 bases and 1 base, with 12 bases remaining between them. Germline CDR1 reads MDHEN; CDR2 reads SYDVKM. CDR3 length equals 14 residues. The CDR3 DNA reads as TGTGCCAGCAGCCGAGGACAGCTTAACTATGGCTACACCTTC. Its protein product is CASSRGQLNYGYTF.

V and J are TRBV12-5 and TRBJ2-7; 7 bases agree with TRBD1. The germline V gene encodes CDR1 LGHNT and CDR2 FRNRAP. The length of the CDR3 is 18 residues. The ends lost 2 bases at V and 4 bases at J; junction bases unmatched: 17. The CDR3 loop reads CASGLPSSGTDLRYEQYF. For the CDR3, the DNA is TGTGCTAGTGGTTTGCCCTCATCCGGGACAGATCTGAGGTACGAGCAGTACTTC. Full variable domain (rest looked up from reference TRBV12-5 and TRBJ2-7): DARVTQTPRHKVTEMGQEVTMRCQPILGHNTVFWYRQTMMQGLELLAYFRNRAPLDDSGMPKDRFSAEMPDATLATLKIQPSEPRDSAVYFCASGLPSSGTDLRYEQYFGPGTRLTVT.

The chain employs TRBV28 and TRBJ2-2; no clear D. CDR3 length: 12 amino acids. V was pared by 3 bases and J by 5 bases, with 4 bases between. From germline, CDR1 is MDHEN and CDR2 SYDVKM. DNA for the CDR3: TGTGCCAGCAGTTTGAGGACCGGGGAGCTGTTTTTT. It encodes CASSLRTGELFF.

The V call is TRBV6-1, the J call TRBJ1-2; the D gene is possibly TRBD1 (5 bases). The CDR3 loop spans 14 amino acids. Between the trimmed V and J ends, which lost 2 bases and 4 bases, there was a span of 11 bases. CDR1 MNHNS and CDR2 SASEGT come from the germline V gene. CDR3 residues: CASSEMVGGYGYTF. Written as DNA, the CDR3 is TGTGCCAGCAGTGAAATGGTGGGGGGCTATGGCTACACCTTC.

For the CDR3, the DNA is TGTGCCAGCTCATCTTACGGAACCGGGACACCCCGAGAAGATACGCAGTATTTT. It codes for CASSSYGTGTPREDTQYF. The rearrangement links TRBV28 to TRBJ2-3; tentatively, D is TRBD1 (6 bases). Germline CDR1 and CDR2: MDHEN and SYDVKM. Trimming stripped 8 bases from V and 5 bases from J, with 29 bases between. CDR3 length equals 18 residues.

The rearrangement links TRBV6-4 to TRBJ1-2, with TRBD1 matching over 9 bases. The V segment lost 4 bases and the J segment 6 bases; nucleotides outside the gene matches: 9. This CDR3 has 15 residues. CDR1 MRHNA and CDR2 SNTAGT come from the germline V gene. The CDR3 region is CASSATPGTGNGYTF. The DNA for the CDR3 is TGTGCCAGCAGTGCAACCCCCGGGACAGGGAATGGCTACACCTTC.

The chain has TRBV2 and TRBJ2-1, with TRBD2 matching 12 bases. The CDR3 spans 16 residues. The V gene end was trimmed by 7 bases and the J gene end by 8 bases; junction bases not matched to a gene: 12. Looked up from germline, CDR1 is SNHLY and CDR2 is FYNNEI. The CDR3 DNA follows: TGTGCCAGCAACGGTCGCGGACTAGCGGGATCACATGAGCAGTTCTTC. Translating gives CASNGRGLAGSHEQFF.

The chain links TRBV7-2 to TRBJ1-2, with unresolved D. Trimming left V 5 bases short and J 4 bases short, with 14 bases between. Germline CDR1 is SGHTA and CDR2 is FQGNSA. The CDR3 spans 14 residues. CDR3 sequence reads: CASSLINGVYGYTF. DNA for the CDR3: TGTGCCAGCAGCCTGATCAACGGGGTCTATGGCTACACCTTC.

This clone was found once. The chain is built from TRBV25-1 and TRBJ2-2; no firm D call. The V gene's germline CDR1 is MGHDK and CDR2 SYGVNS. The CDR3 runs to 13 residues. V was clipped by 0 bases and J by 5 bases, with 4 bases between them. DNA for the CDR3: TGTGCCAGCAGTGAATATAGAACCGGGGAGCTGTTTTTT. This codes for CASSEYRTGELFF.

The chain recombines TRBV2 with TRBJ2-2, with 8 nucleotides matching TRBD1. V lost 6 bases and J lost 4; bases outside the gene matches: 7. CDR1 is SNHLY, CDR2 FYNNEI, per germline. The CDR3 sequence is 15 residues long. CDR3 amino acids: CASRDRGQRTGELFF. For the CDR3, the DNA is TGTGCCAGCAGAGACAGGGGACAGCGCACCGGGGAGCTGTTTTTT.

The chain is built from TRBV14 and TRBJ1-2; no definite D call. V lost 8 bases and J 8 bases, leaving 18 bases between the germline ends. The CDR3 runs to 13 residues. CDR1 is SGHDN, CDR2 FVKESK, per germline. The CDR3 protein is CASAGIDRRGYTF. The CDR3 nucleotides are TGTGCCAGCGCGGGAATAGATCGACGGGGCTACACCTTC.

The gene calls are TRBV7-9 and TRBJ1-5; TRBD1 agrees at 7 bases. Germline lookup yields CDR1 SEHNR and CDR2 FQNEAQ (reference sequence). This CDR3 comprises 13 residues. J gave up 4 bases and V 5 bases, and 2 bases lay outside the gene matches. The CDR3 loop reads CASSPTGNQPQHF. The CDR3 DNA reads TGTGCCAGCAGCCCGACAGGGAATCAGCCCCAGCATTTT.

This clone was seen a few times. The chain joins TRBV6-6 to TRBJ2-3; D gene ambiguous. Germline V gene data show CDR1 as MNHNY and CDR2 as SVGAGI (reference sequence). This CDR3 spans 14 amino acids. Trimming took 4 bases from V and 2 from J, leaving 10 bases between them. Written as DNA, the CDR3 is TGTGCCAGCAGTTCGGTTTCCCCCACAGATACGCAGTATTTT. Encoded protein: CASSSVSPTDTQYF.